This T cell receptor beta chain was identified during a study of T cell changes during pregnancy in multiple sclerosis. The repertoire was sequenced with immunoSEQ multiplex PCR; TCRdb's copy has only in-frame clones and lacks some. The sample includes some 22,000 clones, 85% to 90% of them seen just once. Per the germline V gene, CDR1 is SGDLS and CDR2 is YYNGEE. This CDR3 spans 15 amino acids. V lost 2 bases and J lost 6, with 12 bases in between. Sample: CD8+ T cells from peripheral blood mononuclear cells, taken before pregnancy. The clonotype comes from a female donor with multiple sclerosis, enrolled in a pregnancy study. The chain is built from TRBV9 and TRBJ1-6; D gene ambiguous. The CDR3 DNA follows: TGTGCCAGCAGCGTGGGCAGCTTTCCTAATTCACCCCTCCACTTT. Protein sequence: CASSVGSFPNSPLHF.